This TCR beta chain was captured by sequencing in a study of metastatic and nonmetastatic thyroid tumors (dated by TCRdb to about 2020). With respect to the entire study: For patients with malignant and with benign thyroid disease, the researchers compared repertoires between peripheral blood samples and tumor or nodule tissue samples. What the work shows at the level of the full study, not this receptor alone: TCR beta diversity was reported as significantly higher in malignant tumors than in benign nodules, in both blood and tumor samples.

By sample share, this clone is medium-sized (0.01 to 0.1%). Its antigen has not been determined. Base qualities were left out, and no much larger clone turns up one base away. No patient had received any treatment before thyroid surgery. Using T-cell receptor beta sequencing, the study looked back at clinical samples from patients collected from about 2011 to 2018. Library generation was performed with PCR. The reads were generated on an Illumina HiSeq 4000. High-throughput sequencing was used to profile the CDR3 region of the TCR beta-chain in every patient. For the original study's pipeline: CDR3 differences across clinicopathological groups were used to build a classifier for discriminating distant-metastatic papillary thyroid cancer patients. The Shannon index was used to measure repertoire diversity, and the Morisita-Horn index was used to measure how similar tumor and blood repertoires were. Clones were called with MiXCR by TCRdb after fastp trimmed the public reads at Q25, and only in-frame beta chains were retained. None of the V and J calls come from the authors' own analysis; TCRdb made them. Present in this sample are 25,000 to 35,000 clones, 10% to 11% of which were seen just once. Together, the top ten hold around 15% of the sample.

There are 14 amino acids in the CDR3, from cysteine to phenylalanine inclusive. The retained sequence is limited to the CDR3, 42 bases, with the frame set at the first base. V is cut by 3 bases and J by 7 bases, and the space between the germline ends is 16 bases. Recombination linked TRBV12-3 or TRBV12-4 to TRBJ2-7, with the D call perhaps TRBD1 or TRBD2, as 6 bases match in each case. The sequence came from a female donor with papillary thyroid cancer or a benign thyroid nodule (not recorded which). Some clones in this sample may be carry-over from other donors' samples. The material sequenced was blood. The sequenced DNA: TGTGCCAGCAGTTTTGGTGGGTTAGGGGGGGAGCAGTACTTC. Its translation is CASSFGGLGGEQYF.